One and the same sample provided the 19 T cell receptor beta chains below, sequenced in a study of blood T cell repertoires in COVID-19 (dated by TCRdb to 2018 to 2020). Preparation of the library involved the immunoSEQ multiplex PCR assay. In TCRdb, the immuneACCESS table is reduced to in-frame sequences with V and J assigned. These tables do not hold every clone; where another copy was compared, an unresolved V gene accounts for under half, and the others remain unexplained. This sample gives 150,000 or so clones in total; around 85% of them show up just once. Roughly 3% of the sample rests with the top ten. The specimen sequenced was peripheral blood. The receptors shown here come from a human donor with acute or convalescent COVID-19. The donor label of this sample is uncertain.

The CDR3 sequence is CASSPNRDNGYTF. CDR3 DNA: TGCGCCAGCAGCCCGAACAGGGACAATGGCTACACCTTC. V gene TRBV5-1 combines with J gene TRBJ1-2; possibly TRBD1 for D (6 bases). Germline lookup yields CDR1 SGHRS and CDR2 YFSETQ. Trimming took off 4 bases at V and 6 bases at J, with 13 bases between the two ends. The CDR3 length is 13 residues.

This clone was seen more than once but under ten times. J is TRBJ2-1 and V is TRBV6-4; 7 nucleotides match TRBD1. The CDR3 is 15 amino acids. The V gene's germline CDR1 is MRHNA and CDR2 SNTAGT. J lost 5 bases, V lost 6 bases, and 10 bases had no gene match. This chain's CDR3 is CASSLDDRVDNEQFF. Written as DNA, the CDR3 is TGTGCCAGCAGCCTCGACGACAGGGTCGACAATGAGCAGTTCTTC.

This clone has a single count. V and J are TRBV30 and TRBJ2-5; D call uncertain. This CDR3 spans 14 amino acids. Trimming removed 4 bases from V and 2 bases from J, with 14 bases in between. CDR1 and CDR2 (germline): GTSNPN, SVGIG (reference sequence). The CDR3 protein is CAWIQYGQQETQYF. CDR3 sequence (DNA): TGTGCCTGGATCCAGTATGGGCAGCAAGAGACCCAGTACTTC.

The chain has TRBV10-3 and TRBJ1-1; the D gene is possibly TRBD1 (6 bases). The germline V gene encodes CDR1 ENHRY and CDR2 SYGVKD. Trimming took 5 bases from V and 7 from J, leaving 17 bases between them. The CDR3 has 14 amino acids. The CDR3 DNA reads TGTGCCATCAGTCCCCCGGACAGCCTTGATGAAGCTTTCTTT. Its translation: CAISPPDSLDEAFF.

The gene calls are TRBV7-2 and TRBJ2-3; 9 nucleotides agree with TRBD2. This CDR3 is 14 amino acids long. Germline CDR1 reads SGHTA; CDR2 reads FQGNSA. V trimming: 5 bases; J trimming: 1 base; junction bases outside the gene matches: 1. CDR3 loop: CASSAGGRTDTQYF. CDR3 coding DNA: TGTGCCAGCAGCGCGGGGGGGCGCACAGATACGCAGTATTTT.

This clone came up a few times. This chain's CDR3 is CASSYRSLGNEKLFF. The CDR3 DNA reads TGTGCCAGCAGCTACCGGAGCCTCGGGAATGAAAAACTGTTTTTT. The chain links TRBV5-8 to TRBJ1-4; no reliable D call. CDR1 SGHTS and CDR2 YDEGEE come from the germline V gene. This CDR3 has 15 amino acids. The V end was cut by 3 bases, the J end by 5 bases, with 14 bases between.

This clone was recorded once. CDR3 DNA sequence: TGCGCCAGCAGCTTGGGTGGGACTAGCGGAACAGATACGCAGTATTTT. It yields the protein CASSLGGTSGTDTQYF. The rearrangement uses TRBV5-1 and TRBJ2-3; the match to TRBD2 covers 11 bases. V lost 0 bases to trimming and J lost 3 bases; unmatched junction nucleotides: 3. The CDR3 has 16 amino acids. Germline V lookup: CDR1 SGHRS, CDR2 YFSETQ.

Concerning this clone: The sample carries other DNA sequences with the same CDR3. This chain connects TRBV28 to TRBJ2-7; 12 nucleotides agree with TRBD1. Germline CDR1 and CDR2: MDHEN and SYDVKM. The CDR3 runs 15 residues. The J segment lost 4 bases and the V segment lost 2 bases, leaving 3 bases of the junction unmatched. The CDR3 is CASSLGTGGLYEQYF. CDR3 DNA: TGTGCCAGCAGTTTAGGGACAGGGGGCTTGTACGAGCAGTACTTC.

V is TRBV12-3 or TRBV12-4 and J is TRBJ1-2; 8 bases agree with TRBD1. Trimming at V came to 3 bases and at J to 3 bases, leaving 0 bases not matched to a gene. This CDR3 spans 13 amino acids. CDR3 DNA sequence: TGTGCCAGCAGTTTGGACAGGGACTATGGCTACACCTTC. This gives the protein CASSLDRDYGYTF.

The rearrangement links TRBV4-1 to TRBJ2-7, with 9 bases that match TRBD1. With V trimmed by 4 bases and J by 4 bases, 5 bases remained unmatched. The CDR3 loop spans 14 amino acids. Germline V CDR1 and CDR2: MGHRA, YSYEKL. Written as DNA, the CDR3 is TGCGCCAGCAGCCCCCGGGACAGGGAATACGAGCAGTACTTC. This sequence encodes CASSPRDREYEQYF.

The CDR3: CASSPGQGANQPQHF. The CDR3 DNA sequence: TGTGCCAGCTCACCGGGACAGGGGGCTAATCAGCCCCAGCATTTT. The rearrangement uses TRBV18 and TRBJ1-5; 12 bases are shared with TRBD1. Germline CDR1 KGHSH, CDR2 LQKENI. The length of the CDR3 is 15 residues. The ends lost 3 bases at V and 4 bases at J; junction bases unmatched: 1. The full variable domain, with the rest looked up from reference TRBV18 and TRBJ1-5, is NAGVMQNPRHLVRRRGQEARLRCSPMKGHSHVYWYRQLPEEGLKFMVYLQKENIIDESGMPKERFSAEFPKEGPSILRIQQVVRGDSAAYFCASSPGQGANQPQHFGDGTRLSIL.

The V call is TRBV7-2, the J call TRBJ1-4; TRBD1 matches at 7 bases. The CDR3 sequence is 13 residues long. V was pared by 5 bases and J by 11 bases, with 8 bases of the junction left unmatched. Germline CDR1 is SGHTA and CDR2 is FQGNSA. CDR3 in amino acids: CASSPGGRRKLFF. In DNA form, the CDR3 reads TGTGCCAGCAGCCCAGGGGGGAGGAGGAAACTGTTTTTT. Full variable domain (outside the CDR3, taken from reference TRBV7-2 and TRBJ1-4): GAGVSQSPSNKVTEKGKDVELRCDPISGHTALYWYRQSLGQGLEFLIYFQGNSAPDKSGLPSDRFSAERTGGSVSTLTIQRTQQEDSAVYLCASSPGGRRKLFFGSGTQLSVL.

The chain carries TRBV27 and TRBJ1-4; tentatively, D is TRBD1 (6 bases). Germline V gene lookup returns CDR1 MNHEY and CDR2 SMNVEV (reference sequence). The V and J ends lost 6 bases and 7 bases respectively, with 15 bases between them. The length of the CDR3 is 14 residues. The DNA of the CDR3 is TGTGCCAGCAGGGCCCTAGGACAGACTGAAAAACTGTTTTTT. Translated: CASRALGQTEKLFF.

The chain couples TRBV10-1 to TRBJ2-1; TRBD1 might be the D (5 bases). Germline V gene lookup returns CDR1 WNHNN and CDR2 SYGVQD (reference sequence). V was clipped by 0 bases and J by 0 bases, with 9 bases between them. The CDR3 runs 16 residues. The CDR3 bases are TGCGCCAGCAGTGAGTCAGGGGCTCCCTCCTACAATGAGCAGTTCTTC. Protein sequence: CASSESGAPSYNEQFF.

The V and J genes are TRBV2 and TRBJ1-4; D uncertain. The germline V and J ends were trimmed by 11 bases and 0 bases, with 7 bases remaining between them. Germline CDR1 reads SNHLY; CDR2 reads FYNNEI. This CDR3 has 12 amino acids. The CDR3 spells CAHGTTNEKLFF. CDR3 bases: TGTGCCCACGGTACAACTAATGAAAAACTGTTTTTT. Drawing the rest from reference TRBV2 and TRBJ1-4, the complete variable domain is EPEVTQTPSHQVTQMGQEVILRCVPISNHLYFYWYRQILGQKVEFLVSFYNNEISEKSEIFDDQFSVERPDGSNFTLKIRSTKLEDSAMYFCAHGTTNEKLFFGSGTQLSVL.

CDR3 DNA sequence: TGTGCCAGCAGATGGGACAGGGGGTGGAATGAGCAGTTCTTC. The encoded protein is CASRWDRGWNEQFF. The chain has TRBV27 and TRBJ2-1; TRBD1 matches at 11 bases. Germline V gene data show CDR1 as MNHEY and CDR2 as SMNVEV (reference sequence). With 6 bases clipped from V and 7 bases from J, the junction kept 5 bases outside the gene matches. This CDR3 contains 14 residues.

The chain uses TRBV2 and TRBJ2-3; 8 nucleotides line up with TRBD2. The length of the CDR3 is 15 residues. The germline gives CDR1 SNHLY, CDR2 FYNNEI. Trimming cost V 9 bases and J 1 base; bases outside gene matches: 9. CDR3: CASSDRGGRTDTQYF. The CDR3 coding sequence is TGTGCCAGTTCTGATCGGGGGGGTCGCACAGATACGCAGTATTTT.

The chain has TRBV6-6 and TRBJ1-5; D remains ambiguous. The CDR3 spans 15 residues. The ends were cut back, 0 bases at V and 0 bases at J, with 6 bases in the middle. Germline V gene lookup returns CDR1 MNHNY and CDR2 SVGAGI (reference sequence). The CDR3 is CASSYSPYSNQPQHF. CDR3 nucleotides: TGTGCCAGCAGTTACTCTCCTTATAGCAATCAGCCCCAGCATTTT.

This clone was counted once. This chain connects TRBV5-5 to TRBJ1-3, with TRBD1 as a possible D gene (6 bases). CDR1 and CDR2 from the germline V gene are SGHKS and YYEKEE (reference sequence). This CDR3 spans 15 amino acids. V lost 2 bases, J lost 3 bases, and 12 bases lay in between. This CDR3 is CASSFNGDIGNTIYF. The CDR3 DNA is TGTGCCAGCAGCTTTAACGGGGACATTGGAAACACCATATATTTT.